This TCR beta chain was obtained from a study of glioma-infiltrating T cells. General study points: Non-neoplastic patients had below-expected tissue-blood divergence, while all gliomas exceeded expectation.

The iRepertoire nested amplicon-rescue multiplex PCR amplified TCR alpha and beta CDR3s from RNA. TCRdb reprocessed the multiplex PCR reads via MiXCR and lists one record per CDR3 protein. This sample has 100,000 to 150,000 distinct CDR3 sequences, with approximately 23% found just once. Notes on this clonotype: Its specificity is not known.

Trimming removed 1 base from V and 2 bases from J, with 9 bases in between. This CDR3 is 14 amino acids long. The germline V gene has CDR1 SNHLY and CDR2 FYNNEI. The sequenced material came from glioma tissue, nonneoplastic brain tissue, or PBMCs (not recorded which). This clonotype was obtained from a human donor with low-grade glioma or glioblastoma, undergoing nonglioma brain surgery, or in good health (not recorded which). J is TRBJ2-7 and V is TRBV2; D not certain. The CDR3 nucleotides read TGTGCCAGCAGTGAAGAGGGTAGCACCTACGAGCAGTACTTC. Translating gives CASSEEGSTYEQYF.